The rows below give T cell receptor beta chains drawn from one sample of a study of beta chain features in type 1 diabetes. Sequencing was performed with immunoSEQ multiplex PCR; in TCRdb, only in-frame clones are kept and a portion is missing. This table holds about 700,000 clones, around 15% found once. The sequencing sample was made of naive CD4+ T cells from blood. The receptors originated from a man younger than 35 with type 1 diabetes. CDR3s include the opening cysteine and the closing phenylalanine or tryptophan. D genes are given only for firm matches. The size of a clone is reported for some rows only, either as once, few or many, or as a class for expanded clones.

j_call clone_size d_call v_call cdr3_nt cdr3_aa
TRBJ2-1 few - TRBV27 TGTGCCAGCAGTTTCGGATTCCGCCGACAGGTTGATCCGGTCTCCTACAATGAGCAGTTCTTC CASSFGFRRQVDPVSYNEQFF
TRBJ1-2 - - TRBV7-9 TGTGCCAGCAGCTTAGCGCCTGTTAGCTATGGCTACACCTTC CASSLAPVSYGYTF
TRBJ1-4 few - TRBV29-1 TGCAGCGTGGCCTCTGGACAGTCCACTAATGAAAAACTGTTTTTT CSVASGQSTNEKLFF
TRBJ2-1 - - TRBV6-1 TGTGCCAGCAGTGAAGTAGTCGGGAATGAGCAGTTCTTC CASSEVVGNEQFF
TRBJ2-7 - - TRBV2 TGTGCCAGCAGCCGAAGGTGGGAAGGGGAGCAGTACTTC CASSRRWEGEQYF
TRBJ1-1 few - TRBV29-1 TGCAGCGTTGCCTCCCACGTTGGCTACTTGAACACTGAAGCTTTCTTT CSVASHVGYLNTEAFF
TRBJ1-2 - TRBD1 TRBV2 TGTGCCAGCAGAGAGATAGGGGGCGGCTATGGCTACACCTTC CASREIGGGYGYTF
TRBJ2-2 few - TRBV5-1 TGCGCCAGCAGCTGGGGGAGCACCGGGGAGCTGTTTTTT CASSWGSTGELFF
TRBJ1-1 few - TRBV30 TGTGCCTGGAGTGTACGGGGGAGATCGACTGAAGCTTTCTTT CAWSVRGRSTEAFF
TRBJ2-7 few - TRBV18 TGTGCCAGCTCACCAGGGGTCACCTACGAGCAGTACTTC CASSPGVTYEQYF
TRBJ1-5 - - TRBV7-2 TGTGCCAGCAGCTTAGCCCCAGGGAATAGCAATCAGCCCCAGCATTTT CASSLAPGNSNQPQHF
TRBJ2-7 few - TRBV18 TGTGCCAGCTCACCTGGGGCGAACTCCTACGAGCAGTACTTC CASSPGANSYEQYF
TRBJ1-1 few TRBD1 TRBV30 TGTGCCTGGAGTGTAGGGGGCCAAGCTTTCTTT CAWSVGGQAFF
TRBJ1-1 - - TRBV5-1 TGCGCCAGCAGCTTGGCAGGGCAGAAGAACACTGAAGCTTTCTTT CASSLAGQKNTEAFF
TRBJ1-1 - - TRBV7-8 TGTGCCAGCAGCCGGGAGTTCGACACTGAAGCTTTCTTT CASSREFDTEAFF
TRBJ1-5 few - TRBV2 TGTGCCAGCAACCGGGCGGACCTTAATCAGCCCCAGCATTTT CASNRADLNQPQHF
TRBJ2-7 few TRBD1 TRBV25-1 TGTGCCAGCTCATCGACAGGGAACGAGCAGTACTTC CASSSTGNEQYF
TRBJ2-3 few TRBD2 TRBV6-1 TGTGCCAGCAGTGAACGATACAGGACTAGCGGGGGTTCTAGCACAGATACGCAGTATTTT CASSERYRTSGGSSTDTQYF
TRBJ1-2 few - TRBV29-1 TGCAGCGTTGAATCTAGTATCAGGAGTATTAACTATGGCTACACCTTC CSVESSIRSINYGYTF
TRBJ2-7 - - TRBV18 TGTGCCAGCTCACTGACCGAGGGTCAAGAGCAGTACTTC CASSLTEGQEQYF
TRBJ1-1 few TRBD1 TRBV19 TGTGCCAGTAGTACCCCCAGGGGGCTTACTGAAGCTTTCTTT CASSTPRGLTEAFF
TRBJ1-3 few - TRBV14 TGTGCCAGCGGGGTTTCTGGAAACACCATATATTTT CASGVSGNTIYF
TRBJ2-7 - TRBD2 TRBV19 TGTGCCACCTCCGGGACTAGCCCCCCAGAGCAGTACTTC CATSGTSPPEQYF
TRBJ2-1 few TRBD1 TRBV9 TGTGCCAGCAGCGTAGGATCAGGGACAGGGATCTGGAATGAGCAGTTCTTC CASSVGSGTGIWNEQFF
TRBJ1-4 - - TRBV29-1 TGCAGCGTTCTCCAGGGAAAAAAACTGTTTTTT CSVLQGKKLFF
TRBJ2-7 few - TRBV13 TGTGCCAGCAGCCCCCGACGGGGGACCTACGAGCAGTACTTC CASSPRRGTYEQYF
TRBJ1-1 - TRBD1 TRBV19 TGTGCCAGTAGTAACCCCACGGGGACAGCGAACACTGAAGCTTTCTTT CASSNPTGTANTEAFF
TRBJ1-2 few - TRBV29-1 TGCAGCGTTGCGGCAGGGAACTATGGCTACACCTTC CSVAAGNYGYTF
TRBJ1-1 - - TRBV7-9 TGTGCCAGCAGCCCGTACACTGAAGCTTTCTTT CASSPYTEAFF
TRBJ2-7 few - TRBV10-1 TGCGCCAGCAGTTCCGGCTTCGGTGGATCGGACGAGCAGTACTTC CASSSGFGGSDEQYF
TRBJ1-2 once - TRBV30 TGTGCCTGGAGTGTACTTGGGGACACTAACTATGGCTACACCTTC CAWSVLGDTNYGYTF
TRBJ2-5 - TRBD2 TRBV29-1 TGCAGCGTTGAGCCTAGCGGGGATCAAGAGACCCAGTACTTC CSVEPSGDQETQYF
TRBJ1-1 few - TRBV30 TGTGCCTTACACGGGACGGCTAGTAGGAACACTGAAGCTTTCTTT CALHGTASRNTEAFF
TRBJ2-1 few TRBD2 TRBV28 TGTGCCAGCAGTTCGACTAGCAGCAATGAGCAGTTCTTC CASSSTSSNEQFF
TRBJ1-5 - TRBD1 TRBV18 TGTGCCAGCTCACCTACAGGGGGCGGACAGCAGCCCCAGCATTTT CASSPTGGGQQPQHF
TRBJ1-1 few - TRBV6-5 TGTGCCAGCTCGACAGCTATGAACACTGAAGCTTTCTTT CASSTAMNTEAFF
TRBJ1-2 - TRBD1 TRBV30 TGTACCTGGAGCCAGGGGGCGGGCTACACCTTC CTWSQGAGYTF
TRBJ2-3 - - TRBV4-1 TGCGCCAGCAGCCTTACTCCACAGGGGGGGAGCACAGATACGCAGTATTTT CASSLTPQGGSTDTQYF
TRBJ2-5 few - TRBV10-1 TGCGCCAGCAGTGAGTCGTGGGCAGAAGAGACCCAGTACTTC CASSESWAEETQYF
TRBJ1-1 few - TRBV7-8 TGTGCCAGCAGCTTAGGCTGGAACACTGAAGCTTTCTTT CASSLGWNTEAFF
TRBJ2-1 - - TRBV28 TGTGCCAGCAGTTTCATGTCAGGGAATGAGCAGTTCTTC CASSFMSGNEQFF
TRBJ1-6 - TRBD1 TRBV5-1 TGCGCCAGCAGCTTGCTTGGGACAGGAGATTCACCCCTCCACTTT CASSLLGTGDSPLHF
TRBJ1-2 few - TRBV7-9 TGTGCCAGCAGCTTAACACCAGGAGGCTACACCTTC CASSLTPGGYTF
TRBJ1-1 few TRBD1 TRBV10-3 TGTGCCGCCGGCAGGGACAGAAACACTGAAGCTTTCTTT CAAGRDRNTEAFF